Shown below are 21 T cell receptor beta chains from a single sample sequenced in a study of OX40 agonist ivuxolimab in advanced cancers. The library relied on the immunoSEQ multiplex PCR assay. Drawn from immuneACCESS, this table holds only the in-frame rearrangements with V and J called that TCRdb kept. Clones are partly lost; checked studies trace under half to an unresolved V gene and leave the rest unexplained. This sample lists tens of thousands of clones; around nine tenths were detected once. The top ten constitute around 14% of the sample. The sequencing here drew on CD4+ or CD8+ T cells sorted from blood, taken in a trial of the OX40 agonist ivuxolimab. These receptors came from an adult with an advanced solid tumor such as melanoma, head and neck, liver or kidney cancer.

The chain links TRBV6-4 to TRBJ2-3; 8 nucleotides align to TRBD2. Germline CDR1 and CDR2: MRHNA and SNTAGT. The CDR3 contains 16 residues. V shed 1 base, J shed 0 bases, and the junction held 3 bases outside the gene matches. The CDR3 region has the DNA TGTGCCAGCAGTGACTTAGCTAGCGGGAGCACAGATACGCAGTATTTT. It encodes CASSDLASGSTDTQYF.

This clone showed up just a few times. This rearrangement joins TRBV27 to TRBJ2-1, with 7 bases fitting TRBD1. The trim removed 6 bases at V and 2 bases at J, leaving 7 bases unmatched. The CDR3 consists of 15 residues. CDR1 and CDR2 from the germline V gene are MNHEY and SMNVEV (reference sequence). The DNA of the CDR3 is TGTGCCAGCAGCCCCACAGGGGTCACCTACAATGAGCAGTTCTTC. Translation gives CASSPTGVTYNEQFF.

Only a few counts were recorded for this clone. The V and J genes are TRBV6-1 and TRBJ2-5; 8 bases align to TRBD1. With V trimmed by 5 bases and J by 3 bases, 8 bases remained unmatched. This CDR3 is 15 amino acids long. Germline V CDR1 and CDR2: MNHNS, SASEGT. The DNA of the CDR3 is TGTGCCAGCAGTCAGGACAGGGCTACTGAAGAGACCCAGTACTTC. Translated, it gives CASSQDRATEETQYF.

This chain connects TRBV28 to TRBJ2-2; 7 nucleotides line up with TRBD1. The V gene end was trimmed by 5 bases and the J gene end by 0 bases; junction bases not matched to a gene: 6. The CDR3 sequence is 16 residues long. Per the germline V gene, CDR1 is MDHEN and CDR2 is SYDVKM. The CDR3 here is CASSRGGAANTGELFF. The CDR3 coding sequence is TGTGCCAGCAGTAGAGGGGGCGCCGCGAACACCGGGGAGCTGTTTTTT.

The CDR3, as DNA: TGTGCCACCTCGCTAGCGGGAAATAGCAATGAGCAGTTCTTC. As protein: CATSLAGNSNEQFF. The chain uses TRBV6-4 and TRBJ2-1, with 9 nucleotides matching TRBD2. Germline values: CDR1 MRHNA, CDR2 SNTAGT. The CDR3 contains 14 residues. J was trimmed by 6 bases and V by 10 bases; bases with no gene match: 10.

J is TRBJ2-7 and V is TRBV2, with D maybe TRBD1 (6 bases). The CDR3 runs to 15 residues. The V gene lost 4 bases and the J gene lost 0 bases, with 13 bases spanning the gap. Germline CDR1 is SNHLY and CDR2 is FYNNEI. CDR3 in DNA: TGTGCCAGCAGTGTTTTGGGGGCGGCCTCCTACGAGCAGTACTTC. The encoded protein is CASSVLGAASYEQYF.

The chain employs TRBV29-1 and TRBJ2-1, with TRBD1 matching 11 bases. Germline V gene lookup returns CDR1 SQVTM and CDR2 ANQGSEA. This CDR3 spans 12 amino acids. With 8 bases clipped from V and 7 bases from J, the junction kept 4 bases outside the gene matches. DNA of the CDR3: TGCAGCTCCGGGGACAGGGGGAATGAGCAGTTCTTC. Translating gives CSSGDRGNEQFF.

V and J are TRBV7-8 and TRBJ2-3; the match to TRBD1 covers 7 bases. Germline-derived CDR1 and CDR2 are SGHVS and FQNEAQ. With 7 bases clipped from V and 4 bases from J, the junction kept 5 bases outside the gene matches. The CDR3 spans 13 residues. The CDR3 nucleotides are TGTGCCAGCACCACAGGGGTGGCAGATACGCAGTATTTT. Its protein product is CASTTGVADTQYF.

The chain uses TRBV19 and TRBJ2-2, with 8 bases that match TRBD1. The CDR3 extends over 18 amino acids. CDR1 is LNHDA and CDR2 is SQIVND in the germline V gene (reference sequence). V gave up 6 bases and J gave up 4 bases; unmatched junction bases: 16. CDR3 coding DNA: TGTGCCAGTAGCCCTCGGATAACGAACAGGGGGAGCACCGGGGAGCTGTTTTTT. The encoded protein is CASSPRITNRGSTGELFF.

J is TRBJ2-5 and V is TRBV5-1, with no clear D. Germline loops: CDR1 SGHRS, CDR2 YFSETQ. CDR3 length equals 11 residues. V gave up 2 bases and J gave up 1 base, with 0 bases separating them. CDR3 region: CASSFQETQYF. DNA for the CDR3: TGCGCCAGCAGCTTCCAAGAGACCCAGTACTTC.

The chain is built from TRBV29-1 and TRBJ2-3; 11 bases fit TRBD2. Germline assignment: CDR1 SQVTM and CDR2 ANQGSEA. The CDR3 length is 14 residues. J gave up 7 bases and V 4 bases, and 7 bases lay outside the gene matches. CDR3 bases: TGCAGCGTTGGGCTAGCGGGAGGAGGAAATACGCAGTATTTT. This encodes CSVGLAGGGNTQYF.

This chain connects TRBV7-3 to TRBJ2-2; 10 nucleotides align to TRBD1. The V and J ends lost 5 bases and 3 bases, in that order; junction bases with no gene match: 3. This CDR3 is built from 15 residues. Germline V CDR1 and CDR2: SGHTA, FQGTGA. CDR3 DNA: TGTGCCAGCAGCGCGGGACAGGGGTACACCGGGGAGCTGTTTTTT. Its protein product is CASSAGQGYTGELFF.

The J gene is TRBJ2-7, the V gene TRBV28; the D gene could be TRBD1 or TRBD2 (6 bases each). The V gene lost 1 base and the J gene lost 3 bases, with 16 bases spanning the gap. This CDR3 spans 16 amino acids. The V gene's germline CDR1 is MDHEN and CDR2 SYDVKM. The CDR3: CASSLSRGPLNYEQYF. CDR3 sequence (DNA): TGTGCCAGCAGTTTATCCCGGGGGCCCCTAAACTACGAGCAGTACTTC.

This chain connects TRBV11-2 to TRBJ2-2; weak D call: TRBD2 (5 bases). Trimming left V 2 bases short and J 5 bases short, with 6 bases between. The CDR3 has 13 residues. The germline V gene has CDR1 SGHAT and CDR2 FQNNGV. CDR3 region: CASSLRGTGELFF. The DNA of the CDR3 is TGTGCCAGCAGCTTACGGGGTACCGGGGAGCTGTTTTTT.

Worth noting for this clone: This sample also contains other DNA sequences that code for the same CDR3. V is TRBV5-1 and J is TRBJ2-5, with unresolved D. This CDR3 is built from 12 residues. The V and J ends lost 4 bases and 0 bases respectively, with 4 bases between them. Germline CDR1 and CDR2: SGHRS and YFSETQ. The CDR3 loop reads CASSLDQETQYF. The CDR3 coding sequence is TGCGCCAGCAGCCTAGACCAAGAGACCCAGTACTTC.

This clone occurred once. The rearrangement links TRBV6-5 to TRBJ2-1; 7 bases align to TRBD2. V lost 0 bases to trimming and J lost 8 bases; unmatched junction nucleotides: 7. The V gene's germline CDR1 is MNHEY and CDR2 SVGAGI. The CDR3 runs to 15 residues. CDR3 bases: TGTGCCAGCAGTTACTCGTCTAGCGGAAGCCATGAGCAGTTCTTC. This encodes CASSYSSSGSHEQFF.

The chain joins TRBV5-1 to TRBJ1-1, with 8 bases matching TRBD1. V trimming: 4 bases; J trimming: 5 bases; junction bases outside the gene matches: 10. This CDR3 contains 15 residues. The germline V gene has CDR1 SGHRS and CDR2 YFSETQ. This CDR3 reads CASSRQTGEWTEAFF. The CDR3 DNA reads as TGCGCCAGCAGCCGGCAGACAGGGGAATGGACTGAAGCTTTCTTT.

The rearrangement links TRBV11-1 to TRBJ2-5; a possible D gene is TRBD2 (6 bases). Germline lookup yields CDR1 SGHAT and CDR2 FQDESV (reference sequence). This CDR3 has 15 amino acids. V was shortened by 5 bases and J by 5 bases, with 18 bases between the two germline ends. CDR3 sequence (DNA): TGTGCCAGCAGCGGACGGAGGGCGAGCGGGGAGACCCAGTACTTC. Its protein product is CASSGRRASGETQYF.

This clone appeared once. The chain couples TRBV2 to TRBJ1-5; TRBD1 might be the D (5 bases). V lost 6 bases to trimming and J lost 9 bases, with 21 bases between them. This CDR3 spans 15 amino acids. Per germline, CDR1 SNHLY and CDR2 FYNNEI. The CDR3 reads CASRDRGVQGGPQHF. In DNA, the CDR3 is TGTGCCAGCAGGGACCGGGGCGTTCAAGGTGGGCCCCAGCATTTT.

Written as DNA, the CDR3 is TGTGCCAGCAGCGCCGCCCTAGCAGGCTACAATGAGCAGTTCTTC. It encodes CASSAALAGYNEQFF. The chain recombines TRBV5-5 with TRBJ2-1; tentative D call: TRBD2 (5 bases). V shed 4 bases and J shed 3 bases, with 14 bases lying between them. The CDR3 runs to 15 residues. Germline CDR1 reads SGHKS; CDR2 reads YYEKEE (reference sequence).

CDR3 region: CASSPRQLSRETQYF. CDR3 DNA: TGTGCCAGCTCCCCGCGACAGTTGAGTCGAGAGACCCAGTACTTC. V usage is TRBV18 and J usage is TRBJ2-5; a weak D match, TRBD1 (5 bases). The CDR3 is 15 amino acids. V was clipped by 6 bases and J by 4 bases, with 18 bases between them. CDR1 and CDR2 (germline): KGHSH, LQKENI.